The 5 T cell receptor beta chains given below trace back to one sample, sequenced in a study of T cell repertoires in cytomegalovirus infection. TCRdb reprocessed the reads via MiXCR and lists one record per CDR3 protein. The table shows fewer than 550,000 distinct CDR3 sequences, with 26% occurring only once. Input material: PBMCs. The receptors shown here come from a human donor in good health (CMV status not recorded). Some clones in this sample may be carry-over from other donors' samples.

The gene calls are TRBV6-8 and TRBJ2-2; 12 bases map to TRBD2. Trimming took 5 bases from V and 7 from J; bases not matched to a gene: 11. The CDR3 totals 17 residues. CDR1 is MNHGY, CDR2 SAAAGT, per germline. The CDR3 sequence: CASSPQLAGGPDGELFF. Here the CDR3 DNA reads TGTGCCAGCAGTCCCCAGCTAGCGGGAGGGCCGGACGGGGAGCTGTTTTTT.

This chain connects TRBV29-1 to TRBJ2-1, with D possibly being TRBD2 (5 bases). Germline loops: CDR1 SQVTM, CDR2 ANQGSEA. The germline V and J ends were trimmed by 8 bases and 2 bases, with 10 bases remaining between them. This CDR3 contains 12 residues. For the CDR3, the DNA is TGCAGCACCTCTAGCCCCTACAATGAGCAGTTCTTC. Translating it yields CSTSSPYNEQFF.

Here the CDR3 reads CASSFIPGEIHTGELFF. The CDR3, as DNA: TGTGCCAGCAGCTTTATTCCGGGAGAGATCCACACCGGGGAGCTGTTTTTT. The rearrangement links TRBV7-9 to TRBJ2-2, with D possibly TRBD2 on 6 matching bases. Germline-derived CDR1 and CDR2 are SEHNR and FQNEAQ (reference sequence). V was clipped by 3 bases and J by 3 bases, with 17 bases between them. This CDR3 is 17 amino acids long.

The J gene is TRBJ2-5, the V gene TRBV7-2, with 10 nucleotides matching TRBD1. Germline V lookup: CDR1 SGHTA, CDR2 FQGNSA. The V and J ends lost 0 bases and 5 bases, in that order; junction bases with no gene match: 9. The CDR3 covers 17 residues. The CDR3 protein is CASSLAGQGLFGETQYF. The CDR3 coding sequence is TGTGCCAGCAGCTTAGCGGGACAGGGGCTTTTTGGGGAGACCCAGTACTTC.

The chain carries TRBV7-3 and TRBJ1-6; D remains ambiguous. There are 14 residues in the CDR3. Deletions cut 3 bases from V and 8 bases from J, with 11 bases between. From germline, CDR1 is SGHTA and CDR2 FQGTGA. DNA of the CDR3: TGTGCCAGCAGCTTCGGTCCATCGGATTCACCCCTCCACTTT. Protein product: CASSFGPSDSPLHF.